The clone carrying this TCR beta chain was counted only a few times. The antigen is unknown. This specimen comes from a study of post-analysis software for immune sequencing data. CDR3 size: 13 residues. Germline V CDR1 and CDR2: SGHAT, FQNNGV. Trimming shortened V by 6 bases and J by 3 bases, and 12 bases separated the two germline ends. Presence of unique molecular identifiers characterized the TCR beta cDNA libraries. From the PCR reads, TCRdb called clonotypes with MiXCR, one entry per CDR3 protein. The sample carries fewer than 550,000 distinct CDR3 sequences, 34% recorded once. Study-level results: There were a few TRBV segments more frequent in patients than controls, and TRBV5-6, TRBV5-1 and TRBV20-1 were among them.

Sequencing was carried out using blood. This chain links TRBV11-2 with TRBJ2-7; D ambiguous. The clonotype originates from a girl between 2 and 17 years old with multiple sclerosis. CDR3 protein: CASSRQMDYEQYF. The DNA for the CDR3 is TGTGCCAGCAGTAGGCAGATGGACTACGAGCAGTACTTC.